This entry concerns a single T cell receptor (beta chain). This clone was detected a few times. Its binding antigen is unknown. No much larger clonotype is one base removed from it; base qualities were not supplied. Between the V and J ends, shortened by 1 base and 5 bases respectively, the junction contains 11 bases. The CDR3 runs 14 residues from the cysteine to the phenylalanine. Only the CDR3 DNA stays, 42 bases, in frame from base 1. CDR1 SEHNR and CDR2 FQNEAQ were looked up in the germline V gene (reference sequence). This sample is part of a study of beta chain features in type 1 diabetes (dated by TCRdb to between 2018 and 2020). Regarding the study in general: Mean age, gender distribution, total cell number and subset yield did not differ between patients and healthy donors. A total of some 100,000,000 sorted cells were examined across all samples, and a strong correlation was observed between cell number per subset and RNA yield. In the study, recently diagnosed type 1 diabetes patients and matched healthy donors were compared on the TCRB repertoires of their sorted circulating CD4+ T cell subsets. Whereas all 30 or so donors provided naive and central memory subsets, regulatory and stem cell-like memory subsets were isolated from just 8 patients and about 8 healthy donors.

Here is what the overall study found, with its caveats: Naive, central memory and regulatory TCRB repertoires appeared to be more similar among patients than among healthy donors. At VDJ recombination sites, type 1 diabetes patients had fewer insertions and more deleted nucleotides, which implies abnormalities in thymic rearrangement. Type 1 diabetes patients showed a moderate but significant shortening of TCRB CDR3 length in all four CD4+ subsets. Because cDNA was sequenced instead of genomic DNA, activated cells with high expression could be over-represented, although the groups did not differ in activation or CD3 levels. Shorter templates might be favored by PCR, yet because patient and control samples were amplified and corrected together, any such skew would affect both groups equally. Only small numbers of individuals were included in the HLA sub-analyses, which left unresolved whether HLA type had any influence on TCRB rearrangement.

Each donor gave one peripheral blood draw, averaging roughly 120 mL, which was collected into heparinised tubes. A BD FACSAria II and a panel including CD45RO, CCR7, CD25, CD127, CD95 and CD27 were used to sort naive, central memory, regulatory and stem cell-like memory CD4+ T cells. All sorted populations exceeded 95% purity. PBMCs were isolated right away by Lymphoprep density gradient centrifugation and were stained directly, without culture. So that batch effects would be minimized, each experiment stained and sorted samples in pairs, pairing one healthy donor with one patient. The entire isolated RNA was reverse transcribed using the High Capacity cDNA Reverse Transcription Kit, and thus expressed TCRB transcripts were sequenced. Naive, central memory and regulatory T cell samples underwent deep immunoSEQ sequencing, averaging about 3.3 million total reads per sample. Sorted cells were lysed in RLT buffer, and RNA was extracted using DNase-treated RNeasy Micro or Mini kits according to cell number. Each cell subset was processed separately to prevent cross-contamination, with patient and healthy donor samples processed together. The immunoSEQ multiplex PCR was used to amplify TCRB sequences from cDNA, generating 87-bp fragments that spanned the CDR3 region. Sequencing of the amplicons was done on the Illumina HiSeq platform. The authors' analysis ran thus. PCR bias was computationally corrected using synthetic template baselines, reads within Hamming distance 2 were collapsed, and singletons that could not be merged were discarded. Reads were aligned against IMGT so that V, D and J genes, CDR3 length and insertions or deletions at six rearrangement sites could be assigned. Within each subset, clonotype counts were normalized to sorted cell number, after which true diversity and Gini coefficients were computed with the tcR R package. Repertoire sharing was quantified using the overlap coefficient calculated on TCRB nucleotide sequences. As a proxy for the pre-selection repertoire, out-of-frame TCRB sequences from naive cells were analyzed. Sourced from immuneACCESS, this table was stored by TCRdb with only in-frame sequences that have V and J called. A share of the clones is absent; for the studies checked, an unresolved V gene accounts for under half, and the remainder has no known explanation. That table supplies the V and J calls and clone size; D and trimming were determined from the DNA. Across this sample there are 390,000 or so clones, with approximately 15% seen only once. The ten largest clonotypes hold approximately 0.035% of the sample.

This TCR was recovered from a young man in good health. Sequenced sample: naive CD4+ T cells from blood. The cell subset or site label, as the study defines it: true naive CD4+ T cells. The chain uses TRBV7-9 and TRBJ2-5, with the identity of the D gene unclear. The DNA sequence is given as TGTGCCAGCAGCTTAGAGCTAGTTCTGGAGACCCAGTACTTC. Its translation is CASSLELVLETQYF.